This is a list of T cell receptor beta chains from one sample in a study of technical replicates of blood from several donors. Sequenced by immunoSEQ multiplex PCR; TCRdb stores in-frame clones only, minus some. The table has about 58,000 clones, about nine tenths seen once; the top ten hold approximately 3.9%. Sequenced sample: PBMCs. These TCRs come from a human donor in good health. Some clones in this sample may be carry-over from other donors' samples. Both conserved end residues are part of each CDR3. The D gene is left open where the match is weak. Rows give clone size only sometimes, using once, few, many, or a class for an expanded clone.

15 | TRBD2 | TRBJ2-7 | TRBV11-2 | . | CASSLQERGPYEQYF | TGTGCCAGCAGCCTACAAGAGCGGGGGCCCTACGAGCAGTACTTC
15 | . | TRBJ1-6 | TRBV6-1 | . | CASSPGEGLNSPLHF | TGTGCCAGCAGTCCAGGGGAGGGGTTAAATTCACCCCTCCACTTT
14 | . | TRBJ1-2 | TRBV4-3 | . | CASSQDRQTYGYTF | TGCGCCAGCAGCCAAGATAGACAGACCTATGGCTACACCTTC
15 | . | TRBJ1-4 | TRBV7-9 | . | CASSSGSSTNEKLFF | TGTGCCAGCAGCTCCGGGAGCTCAACTAATGAAAAACTGTTTTTT
15 | TRBD1 | TRBJ2-3 | TRBV2 | . | CASGRGQEGADTQYF | TGTGCCAGCGGGCGGGGACAGGAGGGCGCAGATACGCAGTATTTT
17 | TRBD2 | TRBJ2-3 | TRBV9 | . | CASSAGTSGGATDTQYF | TGTGCCAGCAGCGCCGGGACTAGCGGGGGGGCGACAGATACGCAGTATTTT
15 | TRBD1 | TRBJ1-2 | TRBV5-1 | once | CASSEDPGQGSHYTF | TGCGCCAGCAGCGAGGACCCGGGACAGGGTAGTCACTACACCTTC
18 | . | TRBJ2-5 | TRBV10-3 | . | CAISQPQGLGGVQETQYF | TGTGCCATCAGCCAACCGCAGGGGTTAGGGGGAGTGCAAGAGACCCAGTACTTC
16 | . | TRBJ1-2 | TRBV4-1 | . | CASSPSGRGPYYGYTF | TGCGCCAGCAGCCCTAGCGGAAGGGGACCTTACTATGGCTACACCTTC
13 | TRBD1 | TRBJ1-2 | TRBV5-1 | . | CASSLGGQGGYTF | TGCGCCAGCAGCTTGGGAGGACAGGGCGGCTACACCTTC
15 | . | TRBJ1-6 | TRBV4-2 | once | CASSQFQRYNSPLHF | TGTGCCAGCAGCCAATTCCAGAGGTATAATTCACCCCTCCACTTT
15 | TRBD1 | TRBJ2-3 | TRBV11-2 | . | CASSFDRGRADTQYF | TGTGCCAGCAGTTTCGACAGGGGAAGGGCAGATACGCAGTATTTT
13 | TRBD1 | TRBJ1-5 | TRBV19 | . | CASSDREAQPQHF | TGTGCCAGTTCCGACAGGGAAGCTCAGCCCCAGCATTTT
14 | TRBD2 | TRBJ2-7 | TRBV6-5 | once | CASSYREGTYEQYF | TGTGCCAGCAGTTATCGGGAGGGTACCTACGAGCAGTACTTC
15 | TRBD2 | TRBJ2-3 | TRBV6-4 | . | CASSQRGGLTDTQYF | TGTGCCAGCAGTCAGCGGGGCGGACTCACAGATACGCAGTATTTT
18 | TRBD1 | TRBJ1-1 | TRBV10-3 | . | CAISDQPLLSPGGTEAFF | TGTGCCATCAGTGACCAACCCCTGCTGTCCCCAGGGGGGACTGAAGCTTTCTTT
17 | . | TRBJ2-2 | TRBV4-3 | . | CASSQDLVLPNTGELFF | TGCGCCAGCAGCCAAGATTTGGTACTACCCAACACCGGGGAGCTGTTTTTT
14 | . | TRBJ2-3 | TRBV18 | . | CASSPLWGPDTQYF | TGTGCCAGCTCACCACTCTGGGGGCCAGATACGCAGTATTTT
13 | TRBD1 | TRBJ1-2 | TRBV5-1 | . | CASSGTGDYGYTF | TGCGCCAGCAGCGGGACAGGGGACTATGGCTACACCTTC
16 | TRBD2 | TRBJ2-1 | TRBV11-3 | . | CASSPRTSGLGNEQFF | TGTGCCAGCAGCCCCCGGACTAGCGGCCTGGGGAATGAGCAGTTCTTC
13 | . | TRBJ2-3 | TRBV5-1 | . | CASSFGGRDTQYF | TGCGCCAGCAGCTTCGGAGGGCGAGATACGCAGTATTTT
18 | TRBD2 | TRBJ2-7 | TRBV27 | . | CASSLSQGTSGRRNEQYF | TGTGCCAGCAGTTTATCGCAAGGGACTAGCGGGAGGAGGAACGAGCAGTACTTC
15 | . | TRBJ2-7 | TRBV4-3 | . | CASSQDSGGPYEQYF | TGCGCCAGCAGCCAAGACTCCGGGGGGCCCTACGAGCAGTACTTC
16 | . | TRBJ1-3 | TRBV6-9 | . | CASRPESRPSGNTIYF | TGTGCCAGCAGGCCCGAAAGCCGCCCCTCTGGAAACACCATATATTTT
16 | TRBD2 | TRBJ2-5 | TRBV6-6 | once | CASSTPLAGGEETQYF | TGTGCCAGCAGTACCCCCCTAGCGGGAGGGGAAGAGACCCAGTACTTC
14 | TRBD2 | TRBJ2-7 | TRBV18 | . | CASSTTSGRNEQYF | TGTGCCAGCTCAACAACTAGCGGGAGGAACGAGCAGTACTTC
14 | . | TRBJ1-1 | TRBV28 | . | CASTQALWNTEAFF | TGTGCCAGCACACAGGCTCTCTGGAACACTGAAGCTTTCTTT
13 | . | TRBJ1-1 | TRBV12-5 | few | CASGIGIPSEAFF | TGTGCTAGTGGGATTGGCATACCGTCTGAAGCTTTCTTT
16 | TRBD1 | TRBJ1-2 | TRBV5-1 | . | CASSPGGTGEPYGYTF | TGCGCCAGCAGCCCGGGGGGGACAGGGGAGCCCTATGGCTACACCTTC
15 | . | TRBJ2-7 | TRBV6-5 | once | CASSYLAVSSYEQYF | TGTGCCAGCAGTTACTTGGCGGTAAGCTCCTACGAGCAGTACTTC
18 | TRBD2 | TRBJ2-2 | TRBV9 | . | CASSVEASGRAVTGELFF | TGTGCCAGCAGCGTAGAGGCTAGCGGGAGGGCCGTCACCGGGGAGCTGTTTTTT
15 | . | TRBJ2-1 | TRBV11-1 | . | CASSPAGSKRDEQFF | TGTGCCTCCTCCCCCGCGGGGAGCAAAAGGGATGAGCAGTTCTTC
14 | TRBD2 | TRBJ2-5 | TRBV5-5 | . | CASSQRGNQETQYF | TGTGCCAGCAGTCAGCGGGGAAACCAAGAGACCCAGTACTTC
15 | . | TRBJ2-3 | TRBV7-2 | . | CASSFRGRNVDTQYF | TGTGCCAGCAGCTTTCGGGGGAGAAATGTGGATACGCAGTATTTT
16 | TRBD2 | TRBJ2-3 | TRBV10-3 | . | CAISEGTSGRQDTQYF | TGTGCCATCAGTGAGGGGACTAGCGGGAGACAAGATACGCAGTATTTT